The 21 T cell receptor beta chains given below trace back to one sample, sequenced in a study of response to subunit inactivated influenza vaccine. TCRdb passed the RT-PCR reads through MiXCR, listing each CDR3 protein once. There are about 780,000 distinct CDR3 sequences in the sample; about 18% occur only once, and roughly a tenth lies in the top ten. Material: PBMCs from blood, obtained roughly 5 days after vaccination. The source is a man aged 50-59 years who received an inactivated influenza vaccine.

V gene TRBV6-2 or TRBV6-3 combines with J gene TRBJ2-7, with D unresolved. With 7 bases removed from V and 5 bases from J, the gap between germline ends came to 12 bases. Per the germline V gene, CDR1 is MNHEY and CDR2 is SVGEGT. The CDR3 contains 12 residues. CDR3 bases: TGTGCCAGCAAGGCGGAAATGGACGAGCAGTACTTC. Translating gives CASKAEMDEQYF.

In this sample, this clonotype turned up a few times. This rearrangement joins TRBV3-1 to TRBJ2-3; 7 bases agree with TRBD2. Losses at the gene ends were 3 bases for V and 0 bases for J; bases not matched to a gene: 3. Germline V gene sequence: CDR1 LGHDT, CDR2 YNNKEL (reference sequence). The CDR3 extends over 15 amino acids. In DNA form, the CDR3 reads TGTGCCAGCAGCCACGGTAGCGGGAGCACAGATACGCAGTATTTT. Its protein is CASSHGSGSTDTQYF.

The DNA of the CDR3 is TGCGCCAGCAGCCAAGGAAAAGGGACTAGCTACGAGCAGTACTTC. This encodes CASSQGKGTSYEQYF. The chain employs TRBV4-3 and TRBJ2-7, with 8 bases that match TRBD2. V shed 1 base, J shed 3 bases, and the junction held 5 bases outside the gene matches. This CDR3 region has 15 residues. CDR1 and CDR2 (germline): LGHNA, YSLEER.

In nucleotides, the CDR3 is TGCGCCAGCAGCTCCTCCCCGAGGGCTAGCGGGAGGGTGTACAATGAGCAGTTCTTC. This gives the protein CASSSSPRASGRVYNEQFF. The chain carries TRBV5-1 and TRBJ2-1; 12 positions match TRBD2. V was clipped by 3 bases and J by 4 bases; unmatched bases: 14. Germline CDR1 and CDR2: SGHRS and YFSETQ. This CDR3 has 19 amino acids.

CDR3 sequence (DNA): TGTGCCACCATAGCGGGAGGAAATACCGGGGAGCTGTTTTTT. Residues: CATIAGGNTGELFF. The chain joins TRBV10-3 to TRBJ2-2; 10 bases are shared with TRBD2. Germline V CDR1 and CDR2: ENHRY, SYGVKD. The trim removed 10 bases at V and 5 bases at J, leaving 7 bases unmatched. CDR3 length equals 14 residues.

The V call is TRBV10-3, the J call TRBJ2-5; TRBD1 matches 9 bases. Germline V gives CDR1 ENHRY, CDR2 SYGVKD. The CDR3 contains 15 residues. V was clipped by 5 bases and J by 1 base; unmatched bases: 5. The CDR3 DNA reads TGTGCCATCAGTCCCGGGACAGGGACCCAAGAGACCCAGTACTTC. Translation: CAISPGTGTQETQYF.

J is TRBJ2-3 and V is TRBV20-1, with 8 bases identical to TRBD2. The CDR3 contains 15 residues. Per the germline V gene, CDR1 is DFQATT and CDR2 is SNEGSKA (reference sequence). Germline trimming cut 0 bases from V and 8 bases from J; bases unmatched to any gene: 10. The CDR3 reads CSAREGKRERATQYF. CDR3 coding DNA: TGCAGTGCTAGAGAGGGGAAGCGGGAGCGGGCTACGCAGTATTTT.

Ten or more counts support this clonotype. The CDR3 DNA reads TGTGCCAGCAGCCCACTGGGGGTGAGCACAGATACGCAGTATTTT. It specifies CASSPLGVSTDTQYF. The gene calls are TRBV5-6 and TRBJ2-3; D could derive from TRBD1 or TRBD2 (5 bases each). This CDR3 spans 15 amino acids. Germline V gives CDR1 SGHDT, CDR2 YYEEEE. Trimming cost V 4 bases and J 0 bases, with 12 bases left between them.

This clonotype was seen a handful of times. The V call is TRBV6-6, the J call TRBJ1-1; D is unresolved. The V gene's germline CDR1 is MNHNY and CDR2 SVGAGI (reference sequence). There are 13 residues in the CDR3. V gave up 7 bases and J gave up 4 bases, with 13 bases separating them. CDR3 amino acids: CASTGVRGTEAFF. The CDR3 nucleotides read TGTGCCAGCACAGGAGTACGGGGCACTGAAGCTTTCTTT.

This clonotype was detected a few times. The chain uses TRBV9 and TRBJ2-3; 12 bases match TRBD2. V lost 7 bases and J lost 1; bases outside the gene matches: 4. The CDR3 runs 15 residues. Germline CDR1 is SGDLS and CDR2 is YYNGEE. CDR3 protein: CASGGTSGRTDTQYF. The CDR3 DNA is TGTGCCAGCGGGGGGACTAGCGGGCGCACAGATACGCAGTATTTT.

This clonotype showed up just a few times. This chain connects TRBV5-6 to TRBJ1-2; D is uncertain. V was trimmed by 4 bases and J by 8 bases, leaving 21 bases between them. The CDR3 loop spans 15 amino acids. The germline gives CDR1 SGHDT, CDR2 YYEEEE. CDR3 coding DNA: TGTGCCAGCAGCCGGCGGAGGGCCCCTGACTGGGGCTACACCTTC. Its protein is CASSRRRAPDWGYTF.

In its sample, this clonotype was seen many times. The DNA of the CDR3 is TGTGCCAGCAGCCCCCCTCGGGAGGGCTTGGAGACCCAGTACTTC. Its protein product is CASSPPREGLETQYF. This sequence joins TRBV6-1 and TRBJ2-5; 8 positions match TRBD2. Germline loops: CDR1 MNHNS, CDR2 SASEGT. The CDR3 has 15 amino acids. Trimming at V came to 6 bases and at J to 5 bases, leaving 11 bases not matched to a gene.

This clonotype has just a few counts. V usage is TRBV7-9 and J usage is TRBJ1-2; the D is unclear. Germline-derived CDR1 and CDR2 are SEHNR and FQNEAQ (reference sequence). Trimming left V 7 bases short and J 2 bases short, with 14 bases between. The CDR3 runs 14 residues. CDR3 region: CASTPSARNYGYTF. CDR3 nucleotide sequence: TGTGCCAGCACCCCATCGGCCCGAAACTATGGCTACACCTTC. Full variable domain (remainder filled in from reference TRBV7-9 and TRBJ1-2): DTGVSQNPRHKITKRGQNVTFRCDPISEHNRLYWYRQTLGQGPEFLTYFQNEAQLEKSRLLSDRFSAERPKGSFSTLEIQRTEQGDSAMYLCASTPSARNYGYTFGSGTRLTVV.

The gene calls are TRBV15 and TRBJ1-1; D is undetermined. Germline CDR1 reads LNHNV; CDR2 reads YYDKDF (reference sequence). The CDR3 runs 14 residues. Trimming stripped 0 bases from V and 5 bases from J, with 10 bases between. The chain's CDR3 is CATSRDLMATEAFF. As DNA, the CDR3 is TGTGCCACCAGCAGAGATCTCATGGCGACTGAAGCTTTCTTT.

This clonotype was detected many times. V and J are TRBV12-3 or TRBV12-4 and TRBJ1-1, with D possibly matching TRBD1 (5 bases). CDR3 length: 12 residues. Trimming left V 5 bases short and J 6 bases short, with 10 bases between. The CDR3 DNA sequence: TGTGCCAGCAGTACCGGGGCAGCTGAAGCTTTCTTT. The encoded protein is CASSTGAAEAFF.

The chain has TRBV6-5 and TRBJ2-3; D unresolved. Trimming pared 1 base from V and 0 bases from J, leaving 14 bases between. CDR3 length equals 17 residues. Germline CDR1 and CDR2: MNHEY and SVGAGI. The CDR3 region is CASSYLRTRSSTDTQYF. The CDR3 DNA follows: TGTGCCAGCAGTTACTTAAGGACCCGGTCCAGCACAGATACGCAGTATTTT.

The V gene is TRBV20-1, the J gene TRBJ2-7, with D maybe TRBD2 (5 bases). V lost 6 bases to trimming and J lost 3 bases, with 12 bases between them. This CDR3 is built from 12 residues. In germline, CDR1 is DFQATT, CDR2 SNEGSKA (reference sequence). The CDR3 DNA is TGCAGTGCCAATAAACGGGACTACGAGCAGTACTTC. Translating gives CSANKRDYEQYF.

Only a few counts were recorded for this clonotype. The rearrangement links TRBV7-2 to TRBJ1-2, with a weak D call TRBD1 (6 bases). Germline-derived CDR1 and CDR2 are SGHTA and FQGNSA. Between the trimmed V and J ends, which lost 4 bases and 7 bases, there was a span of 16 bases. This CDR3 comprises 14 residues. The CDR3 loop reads CASSSTTGLGGYTF. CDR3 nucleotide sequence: TGTGCCAGCAGCTCGACGACAGGTTTGGGTGGCTACACCTTC.

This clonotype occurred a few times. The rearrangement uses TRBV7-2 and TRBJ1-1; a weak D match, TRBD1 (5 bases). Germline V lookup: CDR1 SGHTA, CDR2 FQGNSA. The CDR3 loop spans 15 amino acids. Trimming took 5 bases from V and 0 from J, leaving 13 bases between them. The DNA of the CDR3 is TGTGCCAGCAGCAGCCAGACAGCCTTGAACACTGAAGCTTTCTTT. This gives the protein CASSSQTALNTEAFF. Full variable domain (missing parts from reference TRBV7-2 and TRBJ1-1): GAGVSQSPSNKVTEKGKDVELRCDPISGHTALYWYRQSLGQGLEFLIYFQGNSAPDKSGLPSDRFSAERTGGSVSTLTIQRTQQEDSAVYLCASSSQTALNTEAFFGQGTRLTVV.

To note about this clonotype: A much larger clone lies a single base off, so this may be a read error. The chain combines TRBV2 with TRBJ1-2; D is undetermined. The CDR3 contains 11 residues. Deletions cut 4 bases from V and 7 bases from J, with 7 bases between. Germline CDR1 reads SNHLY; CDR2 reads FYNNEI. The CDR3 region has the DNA TGTGCCAGCAGTGTGGTGGGTGGCTACACCTTC. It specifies CASSVVGGYTF.

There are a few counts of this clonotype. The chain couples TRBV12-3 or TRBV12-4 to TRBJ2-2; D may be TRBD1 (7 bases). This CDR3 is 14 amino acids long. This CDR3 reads CAGAGTDNTGELFF. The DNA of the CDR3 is TGTGCTGGTGCGGGGACAGATAACACCGGGGAGCTGTTTTTT.